This is a list of T cell receptor beta chains from one sample in a study of T cells in Graves' hyperthyroidism and ophthalmopathy. TCRdb called the multiplex PCR reads again in MiXCR, with one record for every CDR3 protein. The sample contains hundreds of thousands of distinct CDR3 sequences, around 19% of which appear only once. The sequenced sample consisted of blood. The receptors here all came from a man in his forties with Graves' hyperthyroidism. Both conserved end residues are part of each CDR3. The D gene is left open where the match is weak. Expanded clones are given a class, and other clones once, few, many or no size at all.

j_call,d_call,v_call,clone_size,cdr3_aa,cdr3_nt
TRBJ2-3,TRBD2,TRBV7-8,many,CAGRGASGDGTDTQYF,TGTGCCGGTCGGGGGGCTAGCGGGGATGGTACAGATACGCAGTATTTT
TRBJ1-1,.,TRBV30,many,CAWSVQSNTEAFF,TGTGCCTGGAGTGTTCAGTCGAACACTGAAGCTTTCTTT
TRBJ2-3,.,TRBV7-2,many,CASSPIRGASTDTQYF,TGTGCCAGCAGCCCGATTCGGGGGGCTAGCACAGATACGCAGTATTTT
TRBJ2-1,TRBD1,TRBV7-9,once,CASSRRQGGSYNEQFF,TGTGCCAGCAGCCGGCGACAGGGGGGGTCCTACAATGAGCAGTTCTTC
TRBJ1-5,.,TRBV6-2/TRBV6-3,.,CASSPDMGGSQPQHF,TGTGCCAGCAGCCCAGACATGGGAGGGTCTCAGCCCCAGCATTTT
TRBJ2-5,TRBD1,TRBV6-2/TRBV6-3,many,CASSYEEGARVLRETQYF,TGTGCCAGCAGTTACGAAGAGGGGGCGCGGGTTCTGAGGGAGACCCAGTACTTC
TRBJ1-1,.,TRBV30,.,CAWSKGGGTEAFF,TGTGCCTGGAGTAAAGGGGGAGGCACTGAAGCTTTCTTT
TRBJ2-7,TRBD1,TRBV3-1,.,CASSQGTGEDEQYF,TGTGCCAGCAGCCAAGGGACAGGGGAGGACGAGCAGTACTTC
TRBJ2-3,TRBD2,TRBV5-1,.,CASSLATSGTDTQYF,TGCGCCAGCAGCTTGGCGACTAGCGGCACAGATACGCAGTATTTT
TRBJ2-7,TRBD1,TRBV2,many,CASGAGTGGDEQYF,TGTGCCAGCGGAGCCGGGACAGGCGGGGACGAGCAGTACTTC
TRBJ1-5,.,TRBV6-1,many,CASSDPTNSNQPQHF,TGTGCCAGCAGTGATCCCACAAATAGCAATCAGCCCCAGCATTTT
TRBJ2-2,TRBD2,TRBV2,many,CASGSLAGGPGTGELFF,TGTGCCAGCGGTTCCTTAGCGGGGGGGCCGGGCACCGGGGAGCTGTTTTTT
TRBJ2-6,.,TRBV20-1,few,CSGTGTGANVLTF,TGCAGTGGGACGGGGACTGGGGCCAACGTCCTGACTTTC
TRBJ2-2,.,TRBV20-1,few,CSPRNGRTGELFF,TGCAGTCCTCGGAATGGACGAACCGGGGAGCTGTTTTTT
TRBJ2-3,TRBD2,TRBV7-9,many,CASSPPGLAGPSTDTQYF,TGTGCCAGCAGCCCCCCCGGACTAGCGGGCCCTAGCACAGATACGCAGTATTTT
TRBJ1-1,.,TRBV12-3/TRBV12-4,many,CASSFDPRGSNEAFF,TGTGCCAGCAGTTTTGACCCAAGGGGCAGTAATGAAGCTTTCTTT
TRBJ2-4,.,TRBV12-3/TRBV12-4,many,CASTLWQGRNIQYF,TGTGCCAGCACGCTCTGGCAGGGGCGGAACATTCAGTACTTC
TRBJ2-7,.,TRBV4-1,few,CASSQGGTRALPYEQYF,TGCGCCAGCAGCCAAGGGGGTACACGGGCCCTCCCCTACGAGCAGTACTTC
TRBJ2-5,TRBD1,TRBV7-6,.,CASSLALQGWETQYF,TGTGCCAGCAGCTTAGCTCTACAGGGGTGGGAGACCCAGTACTTC
TRBJ2-5,.,TRBV6-2/TRBV6-3,few,CASSPSLMRETQYF,TGTGCCAGCAGTCCGTCCCTGATGAGAGAGACCCAGTACTTC
TRBJ2-3,.,TRBV18,many,CASSPGGGPDTQYF,TGTGCCAGCTCCCCCGGTGGGGGCCCAGATACGCAGTATTTT
TRBJ2-5,.,TRBV27,.,CASSFDTESSQETQYF,TGTGCCAGCAGTTTTGACACGGAATCCTCCCAAGAGACCCAGTACTTC
TRBJ2-7,.,TRBV9,many,CASSVGRDSYEQYF,TGTGCCAGCAGCGTAGGGCGGGACTCCTACGAGCAGTACTTC
TRBJ2-3,TRBD1,TRBV7-9,many,CASSLIQGTDTQYF,TGTGCCAGCAGCTTAATACAGGGGACAGATACGCAGTATTTT
TRBJ2-1,.,TRBV7-3,.,CASSPSRAYNEQFF,TGTGCCAGCAGCCCTAGCCGAGCCTACAATGAGCAGTTCTTC
TRBJ2-2,.,TRBV4-3,.,CASSPRDQVPGELFF,TGCGCCAGCAGCCCCCGTGACCAGGTCCCCGGGGAGCTGTTTTTT
TRBJ2-1,.,TRBV7-2,many,CASSLDPAPSDEQFF,TGTGCCAGCAGCTTAGATCCGGCGCCTAGCGATGAGCAGTTCTTC
TRBJ2-5,.,TRBV6-1,many,CASSEMTSQETQYF,TGTGCCAGCAGTGAGATGACATCCCAAGAGACCCAGTACTTC